This T cell receptor beta chain was found in a study of blood T cells in healthy people across ages. The second PCR ran about 7 to 12 cycles with a sample-barcoded 5' primer and J-beta primers. TCRdb reanalysed the 5' RACE reads using MiXCR and keeps one entry per CDR3 protein. The repertoire has 1.5 million or so distinct CDR3 sequences, 35% to 45% of them found once; the top ten carry approximately 4%. Comments on this clonotype: Compared with germline, one end of the junction differs, possibly owing to a read error.

The germline V gene has CDR1 ENHRY and CDR2 SYGVKD. The CDR3 is 18 residues long. This receptor was obtained from a woman aged 18-29 years in good health. V and J are TRBV10-3 and TRBJ2-1; TRBD2 agrees at 9 bases. Material for sequencing was blood. Here the CDR3 reads CATSRASGTPSSDNEQFF. The CDR3 DNA sequence: TGTGCCACTTCACGGGCTAGCGGGACCCCGAGCTCCGACAATGAGCAGTTCTTC.